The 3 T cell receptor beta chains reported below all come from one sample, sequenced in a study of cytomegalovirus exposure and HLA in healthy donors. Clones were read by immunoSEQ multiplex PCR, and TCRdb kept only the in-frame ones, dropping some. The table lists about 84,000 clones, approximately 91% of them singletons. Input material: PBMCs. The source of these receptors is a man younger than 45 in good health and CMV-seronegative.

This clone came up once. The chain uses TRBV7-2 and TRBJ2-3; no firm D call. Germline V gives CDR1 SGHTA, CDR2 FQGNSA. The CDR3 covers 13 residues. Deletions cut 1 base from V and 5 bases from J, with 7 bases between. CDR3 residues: CASSLVSRDTQYF. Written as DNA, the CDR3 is TGTGCCAGCAGCTTAGTTTCGAGAGATACGCAGTATTTT.

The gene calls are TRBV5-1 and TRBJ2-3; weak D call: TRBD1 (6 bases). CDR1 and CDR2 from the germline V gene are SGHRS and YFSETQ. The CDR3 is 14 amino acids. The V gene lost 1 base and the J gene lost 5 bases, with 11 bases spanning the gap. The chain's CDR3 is CASSLTGTEDTQYF. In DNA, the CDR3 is TGCGCCAGCAGCTTGACAGGGACCGAAGATACGCAGTATTTT.

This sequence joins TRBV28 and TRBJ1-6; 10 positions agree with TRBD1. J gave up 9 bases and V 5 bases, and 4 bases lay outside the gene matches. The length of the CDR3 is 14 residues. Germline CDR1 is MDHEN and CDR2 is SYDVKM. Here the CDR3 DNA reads TGTGCCAGCAGTAGATGGACAGGGGGTTCACCCCTCCACTTT. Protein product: CASSRWTGGSPLHF.